The source of this T cell receptor (beta chain) is a study of cytomegalovirus exposure and HLA in healthy donors. PCR primers comprised 60 Vbeta and 13 Jbeta primers. The data were produced by immunoSEQ multiplex PCR, yet TCRdb's version contains in-frame clones alone and is incomplete. The data contain some 150,000 clones, roughly two thirds of them singletons. Findings of the study overall: A few chains linked to CMV were shown in vitro to be specific for CMV antigens. Rates of TCR association differed by HLA locus in a later analysis, with DRB1 highest and HLA-C lowest.

Remarks on this clone: Its specificity is not known. One end of the junction varies from germline; a read error may be responsible.

This CDR3 spans 11 amino acids. In germline, CDR1 is SGHNT, CDR2 YENEEA. Each donor's status was that of a healthy bone marrow donor. Though probably carrying unrecorded immune exposures, donors were nominally healthy at sampling. V and J are TRBV11-3 and TRBJ2-1; no clear D gene. The clonotype originates from a woman aged 30 to 39 in good health and CMV-seronegative. Material for sequencing was PBMCs. The CDR3 loop reads CASSSYDEQFF. The CDR3, as DNA: TGTGCCAGCAGCTCCTACGATGAGCAGTTCTTC.